This TCR beta chain was sequenced for a study of low-dose radiotherapy and immunotherapy resistance in tumors. As for the study in general: Patients were given intravenous nivolumab 240 mg every two weeks plus ipilimumab 1 mg/kg every six weeks. Given every two weeks, intravenous cyclophosphamide 200 mg/m2 preceded radiation and immunotherapy by one day. With cycle 1 day 1 as the start, patients took oral aspirin 300 mg daily for four cycles.

Alpha and beta chains were covered, as first-strand cDNA relied on TRAV- and TRBV-specific primers. With a constant-region primer and a V-primer adapter, TCRs were subjected to 15 to 25 PCR cycles of amplification. Each CDR3 protein is one row after TCRdb ran MiXCR on the reads. The sample holds 64,000 or so distinct CDR3 sequences, around 30% seen once. Germline-derived CDR1 and CDR2 are DFQATT and SNEGSKA (reference sequence). Trimming took 0 bases from V and 9 from J, leaving 14 bases between them. CDR3 length: 13 amino acids. This clonotype was observed at least ten times. Stated time point: before trial treatment. The donors, trial participants, received nivolumab, ipilimumab, aspirin, low-dose cyclophosphamide and low-dose radiotherapy.

The chain is built from TRBV20-1 and TRBJ2-5; D is undetermined. Sequencing used PBMCs, obtained before treatment. The clonotype originates from a female donor with ovarian cancer. CDR3 coding DNA: TGCAGTGCTAGAGATTCCGCCCTCGAGCCCCAGTACTTC. Translated: CSARDSALEPQYF.